The 26 T cell receptor beta chains presented below share a single source sample, sequenced in a study of T-cell memory formation after mild COVID-19. TCRdb passed the 5' RACE reads through MiXCR, listing each CDR3 protein once. The sample lists 120,000 or so distinct CDR3 sequences; over 15% were seen once. The specimen was PBMCs or a T cell subset sorted from them (not recorded which). Every receptor here comes from a man younger than 35 who had mild COVID-19 (a few samples of this study predate the infection). Cell type and time point are not known.

This clonotype was picked up many times. This chain uses TRBV7-6 with TRBJ2-5; TRBD2 aligns across 7 bases. This CDR3 has 14 residues. V dropped 2 bases and J dropped 5; count of bases not matched to a gene: 5. Germline CDR1 reads SGHVS; CDR2 reads FNYEAQ. The CDR3: CASSLRPGRETQYF. The CDR3 region has the DNA TGTGCCAGCAGCTTACGCCCCGGGAGGGAGACCCAGTACTTC. The full variable domain, completed using reference TRBV7-6 and TRBJ2-5, is GAGVSQSPRYKVTKRGQDVALRCDPISGHVSLYWYRQALGQGPEFLTYFNYEAQQDKSGLPNDRFSAERPEGSISTLTIQRTEQRDSAMYRCASSLRPGRETQYFGPGTRLLVL.

This chain links TRBV7-2 with TRBJ1-5, with D uncertain. Germline values: CDR1 SGHTA, CDR2 FQGNSA. V dropped 4 bases and J dropped 0 bases, with 4 bases sitting between them. The length of the CDR3 is 13 residues. The DNA for the CDR3 is TGTGCCAGCAGCTCGTTTAGCAATCAGCCCCAGCATTTT. It yields the protein CASSSFSNQPQHF.

J is TRBJ1-1 and V is TRBV18; TRBD1 is a possible D gene (5 bases). V was shortened by 4 bases and J by 1 base, with 10 bases between the two germline ends. CDR1 is KGHSH and CDR2 is LQKENI in the germline V gene. The CDR3 is made up of 14 amino acids. The CDR3 spells CASSRDQGNTEAFF. The CDR3 bases are TGTGCCAGCTCACGGGATCAGGGGAACACTGAAGCTTTCTTT.

The chain combines TRBV2 with TRBJ2-7; 8 bases are a match to TRBD1. Losses at the gene ends were 8 bases for V and 3 bases for J; bases not matched to a gene: 0. Germline V gene sequence: CDR1 SNHLY, CDR2 FYNNEI. The length of the CDR3 is 11 residues. CDR3 amino acids: CASDRGYEQYF. In DNA form, the CDR3 reads TGTGCCAGCGACAGGGGCTACGAGCAGTACTTC.

This clonotype was seen a few times. This chain joins TRBV5-6 and TRBJ2-7; weak D call: TRBD1 (5 bases). Deletions cut 2 bases from V and 2 bases from J, with 8 bases between. The CDR3 length is 13 residues. CDR1 is SGHDT and CDR2 is YYEEEE in the germline V gene. The CDR3 sequence: CASSFYRTYEQYV. The CDR3 region has the DNA TGTGCCAGCAGCTTCTACAGGACCTACGAGCAGTACGTC.

This clonotype was counted between two and nine times. This rearrangement joins TRBV6-5 to TRBJ2-3; 9 bases map to TRBD1. Looked up from germline, CDR1 is MNHEY and CDR2 is SVGAGI. After removal of 7 bases from V and 4 bases from J, the junction contained 9 bases not matched to a gene. The CDR3 is 15 residues long. CDR3 nucleotides: TGTGCCAGCAAAACAGGGGGCCTAAATGCAGATACGCAGTATTTT. As protein: CASKTGGLNADTQYF.

This chain uses TRBV24-1 with TRBJ2-1; TRBD2 aligns across 9 bases. CDR1 and CDR2 from the germline V gene are KGHDR and SFDVKD. The trim removed 3 bases at V and 6 bases at J, leaving 5 bases unmatched. The CDR3 covers 15 residues. CDR3 residues: CATSDGRGGRNEQFF. The CDR3 region has the DNA TGTGCCACCAGTGATGGGCGGGGGGGCCGCAATGAGCAGTTCTTC.

This chain connects TRBV30 to TRBJ1-1, with TRBD1 as a possible D gene (5 bases). Trimming took 2 bases from V and 5 from J, leaving 15 bases between them. From germline, CDR1 is GTSNPN and CDR2 SVGIG (reference sequence). This CDR3 region has 14 residues. The CDR3 loop reads CAWSWDGLGTEAFF. Here the CDR3 DNA reads TGTGCCTGGAGTTGGGACGGCCTCGGGACTGAAGCTTTCTTT.

This clonotype was counted ten times or more. The rearrangement links TRBV5-4 to TRBJ2-3; TRBD2 agrees at 13 bases. The CDR3 length is 16 residues. The germline CDR1 and CDR2 sequences are SGHNT and YYREEE (reference sequence). Trimming took 1 base from V and 5 from J; bases not matched to a gene: 4. CDR3 sequence reads: CASSLKLAGGQDTQYF. DNA for the CDR3: TGTGCCAGCAGCTTGAAACTAGCGGGGGGGCAAGATACGCAGTATTTT.

The chain carries TRBV20-1 and TRBJ1-1, with D possibly being TRBD1 (6 bases). The CDR3 runs to 16 residues. Trimming cost V 5 bases and J 0 bases, with 19 bases left between them. Germline CDR1 reads DFQATT; CDR2 reads SNEGSKA (reference sequence). The DNA for the CDR3 is TGCAGTGCTGTAGGGGGGAGGGGCGCGATGAACACTGAAGCTTTCTTT. Its protein is CSAVGGRGAMNTEAFF.

The chain is built from TRBV9 and TRBJ2-7; TRBD1 matches 7 bases. CDR1 is SGDLS, CDR2 YYNGEE, per germline. The V gene end was trimmed by 0 bases and the J gene end by 6 bases; junction bases not matched to a gene: 6. CDR3 size: 14 residues. Here the CDR3 reads CASSVDRGPAEQYF. CDR3 DNA: TGTGCCAGCAGCGTAGACAGGGGTCCCGCCGAGCAGTACTTC.

This sequence joins TRBV28 and TRBJ2-3, with TRBD2 matching over 15 bases. CDR1 is MDHEN and CDR2 is SYDVKM in the germline V gene. V was clipped by 4 bases and J by 2 bases; unmatched bases: 7. CDR3 length: 18 amino acids. CDR3 region: CASSSPGLAGGLTDTQYF. The DNA for the CDR3 is TGTGCCAGCAGTTCTCCGGGACTAGCGGGGGGCCTCACAGATACGCAGTATTTT.

At least ten counts were recorded for this clonotype. This chain connects TRBV29-1 to TRBJ2-5; TRBD2 is a possible D gene (6 bases). Germline V gene data show CDR1 as SQVTM and CDR2 as ANQGSEA. The CDR3 runs to 14 residues. V was pared by 4 bases and J by 2 bases, with 14 bases between. CDR3 sequence: CSVGLPGGQETQYF. CDR3 bases: TGCAGCGTTGGCCTACCCGGGGGACAAGAGACCCAGTACTTC.

This clonotype appeared once. Possible read error: a much larger clone is one base away. The rearrangement links TRBV7-3 to TRBJ2-1, with D possibly matching TRBD2 (6 bases). This CDR3 is built from 12 residues. V lost 5 bases, J lost 10 bases, and 12 bases lay in between. CDR1 is SGHTA and CDR2 is FQGTGA in the germline V gene. CDR3 in amino acids: CASSKRAGEQFF. CDR3 in DNA: TGTGCCAGCAGCAAACGAGCGGGCGAGCAGTTCTTC.

The V call is TRBV6-2 or TRBV6-3, the J call TRBJ1-5; no definite D call. The CDR3 has 15 amino acids. Germline-derived CDR1 and CDR2 are MNHEY and SVGEGT. Trimming left V 2 bases short and J 2 bases short, with 10 bases between. CDR3 region: CASSYIGQGNQPQHF. For the CDR3, the DNA is TGTGCCAGCAGTTACATAGGTCAAGGCAATCAGCCCCAGCATTTT.

For this clonotype: Given the absence of the conserved phenylalanine or tryptophan at the CDR3 end, a read error is likely. Because the CDR3's place on the DNA is in doubt, the DNA is left out and the CDR3 is given as listed by TCRdb. The chain is built from TRBV7-3 and TRBJ2-7; TRBD1 is the table's D call and was not checked against the DNA. The CDR3 region is 14 residues in length, termini included. CDR1 is SGHTA, CDR2 FQGTGA, per germline. The CDR3 here is CASSSQPIPGTQGD.

This clonotype appeared many times. The chain has TRBV11-2 and TRBJ2-5; TRBD2 matches 13 bases. V lost 5 bases and J lost 5; bases outside the gene matches: 11. There are 17 residues in the CDR3. From germline, CDR1 is SGHAT and CDR2 FQNNGV. The chain's CDR3 is CASSPGLAGLLGETQYF. The CDR3 region has the DNA TGTGCCAGCAGCCCGGGACTAGCGGGGCTCCTGGGGGAGACCCAGTACTTC.

This rearrangement joins TRBV5-1 to TRBJ2-5, with 12 bases identical to TRBD2. This CDR3 region has 17 residues. V gave up 4 bases and J gave up 4 bases; unmatched junction bases: 11. CDR1 and CDR2 from the germline V gene are SGHRS and YFSETQ. CDR3 sequence reads: CASSTPSTSGGGETQYF. The CDR3 coding sequence is TGCGCCAGCAGCACCCCCTCGACTAGCGGGGGAGGAGAGACCCAGTACTTC.

CDR3 DNA: TGTGCCAGCAGCTTTGGGGCTTTCGTGGCAGATACGCAGTATTTT. Translation: CASSFGAFVADTQYF. This chain joins TRBV11-2 and TRBJ2-3; weak D call: TRBD1 (5 bases). The CDR3 contains 15 residues. Germline V CDR1 and CDR2: SGHAT, FQNNGV. Trimming removed 3 bases from V and 4 bases from J, with 14 bases in between.

CDR3 sequence reads: CATSRDRGDYGYTF. CDR3 bases: TGTGCCACCAGCAGGGACAGGGGGGACTATGGCTACACCTTC. V is TRBV15 and J is TRBJ1-2, with 10 bases lining up with TRBD1. The length of the CDR3 is 14 residues. Germline V gives CDR1 LNHNV, CDR2 YYDKDF (reference sequence). V lost 3 bases, J lost 3 bases, and 1 base stayed unmatched. The full variable domain, rest sourced from reference TRBV15 and TRBJ1-2, is DAMVIQNPRYQVTQFGKPVTLSCSQTLNHNVMYWYQQKSSQAPKLLFHYYDKDFNNEADTPDNFQSRRPNTSFCFLDIRSPGLGDTAMYLCATSRDRGDYGYTFGSGTRLTVV.

The CDR3 spells CASSLGGAGVDGYTF. CDR3 nucleotide sequence: TGTGCCAGCAGCTTGGGAGGTGCGGGGGTTGACGGCTACACCTTC. The V and J genes are TRBV7-2 and TRBJ1-2, with a tentative D call TRBD1 (5 bases). CDR1 is SGHTA, CDR2 FQGNSA, per germline. V dropped 3 bases and J dropped 8 bases, with 19 bases sitting between them. This CDR3 contains 15 residues.

This clonotype was observed a handful of times. The gene calls are TRBV7-9 and TRBJ1-1; no reliable D call. Trimming took 5 bases from V and 3 from J, leaving 13 bases between them. Germline V CDR1 and CDR2: SEHNR, FQNEAQ (reference sequence). The CDR3 totals 14 residues. CDR3 DNA sequence: TGTGCCAGCAGCCCCGGATTAGAGGACACTGAAGCTTTCTTT. The encoded protein is CASSPGLEDTEAFF.

This clonotype has only a few counts. This chain connects TRBV3-1 to TRBJ2-7; TRBD1 matches at 7 bases. Trimming at V came to 3 bases and at J to 0 bases, leaving 11 bases not matched to a gene. CDR1 LGHDT and CDR2 YNNKEL come from the germline V gene (reference sequence). The CDR3 has 17 amino acids. CDR3 sequence (DNA): TGTGCCAGCAGCCATTGGAAAGGGGGCCCTTTCTCCTACGAGCAGTACTTC. It specifies CASSHWKGGPFSYEQYF.

This chain links TRBV29-1 with TRBJ2-5; a possible D gene is TRBD1 (6 bases). The CDR3 runs 12 residues. Trimming left V 7 bases short and J 5 bases short, with 14 bases between. Germline loops: CDR1 SQVTM, CDR2 ANQGSEA. CDR3 residues: CSGTGWGETQYF. As DNA, the CDR3 is TGCAGCGGAACAGGGTGGGGCGAGACCCAGTACTTC.

This chain connects TRBV7-2 to TRBJ1-4; 7 bases align to TRBD1. Looked up from germline, CDR1 is SGHTA and CDR2 is FQGNSA. The V and J ends lost 3 bases and 7 bases, in that order; junction bases with no gene match: 8. CDR3 length: 15 residues. The CDR3 DNA sequence: TGTGCCAGCAGCTTCAAGACAGGGCAGGGTGAAAAACTGTTTTTT. Translating gives CASSFKTGQGEKLFF. Together with reference TRBV7-2 and TRBJ1-4, the CDR3 gives the full variable domain: GAGVSQSPSNKVTEKGKDVELRCDPISGHTALYWYRQSLGQGLEFLIYFQGNSAPDKSGLPSDRFSAERTGGSVSTLTIQRTQQEDSAVYLCASSFKTGQGEKLFFGSGTQLSVL.

This clonotype turned up a few times. As DNA, the CDR3 is TGCGCCAGCTTCGACGGGGGCCGAGGGGCCAACGTCCTGACTTTC. This translates into CASFDGGRGANVLTF. The rearrangement joins TRBV5-1 to TRBJ2-6; D is possibly TRBD1 or TRBD2 (6 bases each). CDR3 length equals 15 residues. The V and J ends lost 7 bases and 4 bases respectively, with 15 bases between them. Germline assignment: CDR1 SGHRS and CDR2 YFSETQ. The full variable domain, its missing parts supplied by reference TRBV5-1 and TRBJ2-6, is KAGVTQTPRYLIKTRGQQVTLSCSPISGHRSVSWYQQTPGQGLQFLFEYFSETQRNKGNFPGRFSGRQFSNSRSEMNVSTLELGDSALYLCASFDGGRGANVLTFGAGSRLTVL.